The text below deals with one TCR beta chain. Its antigen is as yet unknown. This record comes from a study of cytomegalovirus exposure and HLA in healthy donors. With 60 Vbeta and 13 Jbeta primers, the PCR was carried out. The method was immunoSEQ multiplex PCR; TCRdb's version includes in-frame clones alone and lacks a portion of them. The data contain about 220,000 clones, about 74% of them seen just once; the ten biggest clones take up 1.5% to 2%. Study conclusions and caveats: Sequence variants that were highly shared formed a cluster that was likely a sequencing artifact.

Trimming took 5 bases from V and 2 from J, leaving 12 bases between them. Germline-derived CDR1 and CDR2 are MNHNS and SASEGT. There are 14 residues in the CDR3. Material: PBMCs. The chain employs TRBV6-1 and TRBJ2-5; D perhaps matches TRBD2 (6 bases). The source of this sequence is a woman younger than 45 in good health and CMV-seronegative. CDR3 sequence: CASSLGTPQETQYF. CDR3 bases: TGTGCCAGCAGTCTCGGGACTCCACAAGAGACCCAGTACTTC.